The rows below give T cell receptor beta chains drawn from one sample of a study of blood T cell repertoires in COVID-19. The method was immunoSEQ multiplex PCR; TCRdb's version includes in-frame clones alone and lacks a portion of them. The sample gives just over 300,000 clones, about nine tenths of which show up once; about 2% is in the top ten. Specimen: peripheral blood. The receptors originated from a woman in her 30s with COVID-19, enrolled during active disease. Each CDR3 is given with its conserved first and last residue. The order of the fields is clone size, J gene, V gene, D gene, CDR3 DNA, CDR3 protein. A D gene is named only where the DNA matches it firmly. Only some rows state a clone size, as once, few, many or a class for expanded clones.

- TRBJ1-6 TRBV7-2 TRBD1 TGTGCCAGCAGCCGGGACAGACTGAATTCACCCCTCCACTTT CASSRDRLNSPLHF
- TRBJ2-3 TRBV7-9 - TGTGCCAGCAGCTTAGCGACGGACAGCCTCTGGGCAGATACGCAGTATTTT CASSLATDSLWADTQYF
- TRBJ1-4 TRBV5-1 TRBD1 TGCGCCAGCAGCTCGGCAGGGACAGCGAGATTTTCAACTAATGAAAAACTGTTTTTT CASSSAGTARFSTNEKLFF
- TRBJ1-6 TRBV7-8 TRBD1 TGTGCCAGCAGCTTAGGGACAGGGTTAGGGGCACCCCTCCACTTT CASSLGTGLGAPLHF
- TRBJ2-7 TRBV5-1 TRBD1 TGCGCCAGCCAAAAGGGACAGGGGGGCGACGAGCAGTACTTC CASQKGQGGDEQYF
- TRBJ1-1 TRBV6-2/TRBV6-3 - TGTGCCAGCAGTTTACTAGACTTGAACACTGAAGCTTTCTTT CASSLLDLNTEAFF
- TRBJ1-1 TRBV12-3/TRBV12-4 - TGTGCCAGCAGTCTCGGGTCTGAAGCTTTCTTT CASSLGSEAFF
- TRBJ1-5 TRBV27 - TGTGCCAGCAGTTTCGCAGGTGTCAATCAGCCCCAGCATTTT CASSFAGVNQPQHF
- TRBJ1-6 TRBV4-3 - TGCGCCAGCAGCCAAGGTCGCATCGGGTTTTCAAGCTCCTATAATTCACCCCTCCACTTT CASSQGRIGFSSSYNSPLHF
- TRBJ2-1 TRBV7-8 - TGTGCCAGCAGCTCTTACAACCAGGGCCGTGGGGTTAATGAGCAGTTCTTC CASSSYNQGRGVNEQFF
- TRBJ1-2 TRBV18 TRBD1 TGTGCCAGCTCACCTCCGGGACAGGGGGCGCGGGGCTACACCTTC CASSPPGQGARGYTF
- TRBJ1-2 TRBV4-1 - TGCGCCAGCAGCCAAGATGTAGGAGATAACTATGGCTACACCTTC CASSQDVGDNYGYTF
- TRBJ1-1 TRBV10-1 - TGCGCCAGCAGTTCCGACCCAGGCTTGAACACTGAAGCTTTCTTT CASSSDPGLNTEAFF
once TRBJ2-3 TRBV9 - TGTGCCAGCAGCGTAGACGGGTACCCCACAGATACGCAGTATTTT CASSVDGYPTDTQYF
once TRBJ1-1 TRBV11-2 - TGTGCCAGCCACAGGGTTCGGTCGAACACTGAAGCTTTCTTT CASHRVRSNTEAFF
- TRBJ2-6 TRBV19 - TGTGCCTCCTGTTTCTCTGGGGCCAACGTCCTGACTTTC CASCFSGANVLTF
- TRBJ1-4 TRBV14 TRBD1 TGTGCCAGCAGCGTAGGGACAGGTCCTTTTGTTAATGTAAGTTCCCGTAATGAAAAACTGTTTTTT CASSVGTGPFVNVSSRNEKLFF
- TRBJ1-3 TRBV27 TRBD1 TGTGCCAGCAGTCCCCCGGCGGCAGGGGGCTTGTTCGTTGGAAACACCATATATTTT CASSPPAAGGLFVGNTIYF
- TRBJ1-2 TRBV28 TRBD1 TGCACTGCGGGACAGCCAAACTATGGCTACACCTTC CTAGQPNYGYTF
- TRBJ1-2 TRBV2 TRBD1 TGTGCCGGACCCCCGGGACAGGACAACTATGGCTACACCTTC CAGPPGQDNYGYTF